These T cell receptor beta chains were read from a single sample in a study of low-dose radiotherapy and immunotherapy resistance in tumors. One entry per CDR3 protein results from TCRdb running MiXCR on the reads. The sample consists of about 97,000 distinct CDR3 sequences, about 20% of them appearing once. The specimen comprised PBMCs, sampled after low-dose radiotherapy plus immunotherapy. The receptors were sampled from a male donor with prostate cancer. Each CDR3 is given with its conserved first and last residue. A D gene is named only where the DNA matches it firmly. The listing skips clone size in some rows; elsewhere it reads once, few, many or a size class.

CDR3: CASSSTPGRVYEQYF
DNA: TGTGCCAGCAGCTCCACACCGGGCCGCGTCTACGAGCAGTACTTC
D: -
V: TRBV7-8
size: -
J: TRBJ2-7

CDR3: CASSVGTSGESYEQYF
DNA: TGCGCCAGCAGCGTCGGAACTAGCGGGGAATCCTACGAGCAGTACTTC
D: TRBD2
V: TRBV4-3
size: -
J: TRBJ2-7

CDR3: CASSQPRLGAGGELFF
DNA: TGTGCCAGCAGCCAACCCCGCCTAGGGGCAGGGGGGGAGCTGTTTTTT
D: -
V: TRBV14
size: many
J: TRBJ2-2

CDR3: CASRIDRGKGNQPQHF
DNA: TGTGCCAGCAGGATCGACAGGGGAAAGGGAAATCAGCCCCAGCATTTT
D: TRBD1
V: TRBV28
size: -
J: TRBJ1-5

CDR3: CSVERTGLAGPYNEQFF
DNA: TGCAGCGTTGAACGAACCGGACTAGCGGGCCCCTACAATGAGCAGTTCTTC
D: TRBD2
V: TRBV29-1
size: many
J: TRBJ2-1

CDR3: CAWSGLAATDTQYF
DNA: TGTGCCTGGAGTGGCCTAGCGGCCACAGATACGCAGTATTTT
D: TRBD2
V: TRBV30
size: many
J: TRBJ2-3

CDR3: CASSPQRGPNTGELFF
DNA: TGTGCCAGCAGTCCCCAGCGGGGTCCTAACACCGGGGAGCTGTTTTTT
D: TRBD2
V: TRBV27
size: -
J: TRBJ2-2

CDR3: CASSGTAEKQFF
DNA: TGCGCCAGCAGTGGAACGGCGGAGAAGCAGTTCTTC
D: -
V: TRBV10-2
size: -
J: TRBJ2-1

CDR3: CSASKETQYF
DNA: TGCAGTGCTAGTAAGGAGACCCAGTACTTC
D: -
V: TRBV20-1
size: many
J: TRBJ2-5

CDR3: CASSLVGSGEAFF
DNA: TGTGCCAGCAGCTTAGTGGGGTCCGGGGAAGCTTTCTTT
D: -
V: TRBV7-9
size: -
J: TRBJ1-1

CDR3: CASSLAGDTDTQYF
DNA: TGTGCCAGCAGCTTAGCGGGGGACACAGATACGCAGTATTTT
D: -
V: TRBV7-9
size: many
J: TRBJ2-3

CDR3: CTSSSGTSGGIDEQFF
DNA: TGTACCAGCAGTTCTGGGACTAGCGGGGGGATCGATGAGCAGTTCTTC
D: TRBD2
V: TRBV6-8
size: -
J: TRBJ2-1

CDR3: CASSLVVGFNNEQFF
DNA: TGTGCCAGCAGCTTAGTAGTTGGGTTCAACAATGAGCAGTTCTTC
D: -
V: TRBV5-3
size: -
J: TRBJ2-1

CDR3: CASSQDLLGGGAKETQYF
DNA: TGTGCCAGCAGCCAAGATCTCTTAGGCGGGGGGGCGAAGGAGACCCAGTACTTC
D: TRBD2
V: TRBV4-2
size: -
J: TRBJ2-5

CDR3: CASSDRDRAPNIQYF
DNA: TGTGCCAGCAGCGACCGGGACAGGGCCCCAAATATTCAGTACTTC
D: TRBD1
V: TRBV7-9
size: many
J: TRBJ2-4

CDR3: CASSQGVAATDTQYF
DNA: TGTGCCAGCAGCCAAGGGGTGGCTGCCACAGATACGCAGTATTTT
D: -
V: TRBV14
size: many
J: TRBJ2-3

CDR3: CASSLAGGEQYF
DNA: TGTGCCAGCAGCTTGGCCGGGGGCGAGCAGTACTTC
D: -
V: TRBV11-1
size: many
J: TRBJ2-7

CDR3: CSVGGSSGNTIYF
DNA: TGCAGCGTTGGAGGCAGCTCTGGAAACACCATATATTTT
D: -
V: TRBV29-1
size: -
J: TRBJ1-3

CDR3: CASSQGGTAYGYTF
DNA: TGTGCCAGCAGCCAAGGAGGGACTGCGTATGGCTACACCTTC
D: -
V: TRBV4-2
size: many
J: TRBJ1-2

CDR3: CASSGGGTSYNEQFF
DNA: TGCGCCAGCTCCGGGGGGGGGACAAGCTACAATGAGCAGTTCTTC
D: TRBD2
V: TRBV5-1
size: -
J: TRBJ2-1

CDR3: CASSEGLDRAPTGELFF
DNA: TGTGCCAGCAGTGAAGGGCTGGACAGGGCCCCCACCGGGGAGCTGTTTTTT
D: TRBD1
V: TRBV25-1
size: many
J: TRBJ2-2

CDR3: CASSLDLRGEQYF
DNA: TGTGCCAGCAGCTTAGACCTTCGCGGCGAGCAGTACTTC
D: -
V: TRBV7-9
size: many
J: TRBJ2-7

CDR3: CASSHLSGGPYYEQYF
DNA: TGTGCCAGCAGCCACCTTAGCGGGGGCCCTTACTACGAGCAGTACTTC
D: TRBD2
V: TRBV3-1
size: many
J: TRBJ2-7

CDR3: CASISRVGIRNEQFF
DNA: TGTGCCAGCATTTCACGGGTCGGGATTCGAAATGAGCAGTTCTTC
D: -
V: TRBV27
size: -
J: TRBJ2-1

CDR3: CASRDTGSQNTEAFF
DNA: TGTGCCAGCAGGGATACAGGGAGTCAGAACACTGAAGCTTTCTTT
D: -
V: TRBV6-2/TRBV6-3
size: few
J: TRBJ1-1

CDR3: CASSQTRRDTQYF
DNA: TGTGCCAGCAGCCAGACCAGGCGGGATACGCAGTATTTT
D: -
V: TRBV3-1
size: -
J: TRBJ2-3

CDR3: CASSQTGGRDETQYF
DNA: TGTGCCAGCAGTCAGACAGGGGGCCGGGATGAGACCCAGTACTTC
D: TRBD1
V: TRBV6-1
size: many
J: TRBJ2-5

CDR3: CASSQVSTGRTGELFF
DNA: TGCGCCAGCAGCCAAGTATCGACAGGGAGAACCGGGGAGCTGTTTTTT
D: TRBD1
V: TRBV4-1
size: many
J: TRBJ2-2

CDR3: CASTSGGTGTYEQYF
DNA: TGTGCCAGCACCTCGGGTGGGACAGGGACCTACGAGCAGTACTTC
D: TRBD1
V: TRBV12-3/TRBV12-4
size: many
J: TRBJ2-7

CDR3: CASSFASHTGTSGNTIYF
DNA: TGCGCCAGCAGCTTTGCCTCCCACACCGGGACCTCCGGAAACACCATATATTTT
D: -
V: TRBV5-1
size: many
J: TRBJ1-3

CDR3: CASSTLPDTEAFF
DNA: TGTGCCAGCAGCACCCTGCCGGACACTGAAGCTTTCTTT
D: -
V: TRBV7-3
size: many
J: TRBJ1-1

CDR3: CASSTDRGAEAFF
DNA: TGTGCCAGTAGTACGGACAGGGGCGCTGAAGCTTTCTTT
D: TRBD1
V: TRBV19
size: few
J: TRBJ1-1

CDR3: CASSLAGTASVAFF
DNA: TGTGCCAGCAGCTTGGCCGGAACCGCTTCTGTAGCTTTCTTT
D: -
V: TRBV5-6
size: many
J: TRBJ1-1

CDR3: CASSDLAESTDTQYF
DNA: TGTGCCAGCAGTGACTTAGCGGAAAGCACAGATACGCAGTATTTT
D: -
V: TRBV6-6
size: -
J: TRBJ2-3

CDR3: CASSPRVRTLTISGANVLTF
DNA: TGTGCCAGCAGCCCCCGAGTCCGGACACTAACGATCTCTGGGGCCAACGTCCTGACTTTC
D: -
V: TRBV7-2
size: few
J: TRBJ2-6

CDR3: CASSKDRGLTDTQYF
DNA: TGTGCCAGCAGCAAAGACAGGGGATTGACAGATACGCAGTATTTT
D: TRBD1
V: TRBV2
size: medium-sized
J: TRBJ2-3

CDR3: CASSETGGNQPQHF
DNA: TGTGCCAGCAGTGAAACAGGGGGTAATCAGCCCCAGCATTTT
D: TRBD1
V: TRBV19
size: many
J: TRBJ1-5